This T cell receptor beta chain was recovered during a study of glioma-infiltrating T cells. About the research overall: WHO grade II oligodendrogliomas or astrocytomas, plus non-recurrent WHO grade IV glioblastomas, were sampled. Glioma patients had dexamethasone for six or fewer days before surgery. Overall study findings and caveats: Non-neoplastic patients had below-expected tissue-blood divergence, while all gliomas exceeded expectation.

In the case of this clonotype: The antigen is unknown.

The iRepertoire nested amplicon-rescue multiplex PCR amplified TCR alpha and beta CDR3s from RNA. Tissue mRNA or PBMC total RNA, roughly 90-400 ng, went into one-step reverse transcription and amplification. TCRdb independently ran MiXCR on the multiplex PCR reads; one entry per CDR3 protein. The sample shows 300,000 to 400,000 distinct CDR3 sequences, roughly two fifths of them seen only once. The CDR3 has 13 amino acids. The J segment lost 5 bases and the V segment lost 5 bases, leaving 3 bases of the junction unmatched. Sequences were obtained from glioma tissue, nonneoplastic brain tissue, or PBMCs (not recorded which). The rearrangement links TRBV12-3 or TRBV12-4 to TRBJ2-5, with TRBD2 identical over 9 bases. The clonotype originates from a human donor with low-grade glioma or glioblastoma, undergoing nonglioma brain surgery, or in good health (not recorded which). CDR3 amino acids: CASSPTSGETQYF. Written as DNA, the CDR3 is TGTGCCAGCAGTCCTACTAGCGGGGAGACCCAGTACTTC.